These 15 T cell receptor delta chains were all obtained from the same sample, sequenced in a study of gamma-delta chains in newborns, infants, children. TCRdb reanalysed the reads via CATT. The table has more than 14,000 delta-chain clones, 7.3% seen once. Sequenced material: blood. The receptor set was obtained from a child who was a newborn, infant or young child, either healthy, febrile or measles-vaccinated (not recorded which).

The chain joins TRDV2 to TRDJ1, with D maybe TRDD3 (6 bases). Per germline, CDR1 GEAIGNYY and CDR2 EKD. The CDR3 runs to 17 residues. The V end lost 2 bases, the J end lost 0 bases, and 18 bases lay between the germline ends. The CDR3 region is CACDILGHTLYTDKLIF. CDR3 nucleotide sequence: TGTGCCTGTGACATACTGGGACATACACTGTACACCGATAAACTCATCTTT.

As to this clone: Mismatch with germline at one junction end may stem from a read error. Other DNA sequences in this sample translate to the same CDR3. The genes are TRDV2 and TRDJ1, with 13 bases lining up with TRDD3. Per germline, CDR1 GEAIGNYY and CDR2 EKD. The CDR3 contains 16 residues. The CDR3 reads CACDILGDTYTDKPIF. CDR3 bases: TGTGCCTGCGACATACTGGGGGATACGTACACCGATAAACCCATCTTT.

This clone was counted a few times. TCRdb's listed protein matches a much larger clone and diverges from this DNA's translation at residue 10, likely through a read error; the protein shown comes from the DNA. The V call is TRDV2, the J call TRDJ3; 10 nucleotides line up with TRDD3. The germline gives CDR1 GEAIGNYY, CDR2 EKD. The CDR3 is 19 amino acids. V shed 2 bases, J shed 0 bases, and the junction held 6 bases outside the gene matches. CDR3 coding DNA: TGTGCCTGTGACATACTGGGGGATTTCGACTCCTGGGACACCCGACAGATGTTTTTC. This codes for CACDILGDFDSWDTRQMFF.

Only a few counts were recorded for this clone. The TCRdb record carries a much larger clone's protein, which differs from this DNA's translation at residue 11; a read error is the likely cause, and the protein listed here is the DNA translation. This chain joins TRDV2 and TRDJ2; 13 bases are shared with TRDD3. CDR3 length equals 15 residues. Germline CDR1 reads GEAIGNYY; CDR2 reads EKD. The CDR3: CACDVLGDTTSQLFF. The CDR3 DNA reads as TGTGCCTGTGACGTACTGGGGGATACGACATCACAACTCTTCTTT.

The chain employs TRDV2 and TRDJ3, with TRDD3 identical over 13 bases. The CDR3 extends over 16 amino acids. Germline V gene data show CDR1 as GEAIGNYY and CDR2 as EKD. The trim removed 5 bases at V and 12 bases at J, leaving 9 bases unmatched. Here the CDR3 reads CACVNWGIRNYRQMFF. In DNA form, the CDR3 reads TGTGCCTGTGTGAACTGGGGGATACGCAATTACCGACAGATGTTTTTC.

A few counts support this clone. The rearrangement joins TRDV2 to TRDJ2, with 11 positions matching TRDD3. The CDR3 length is 18 residues. CDR1 GEAIGNYY and CDR2 EKD come from the germline V gene. V dropped 1 base and J dropped 0; count of bases not matched to a gene: 6. In nucleotides, the CDR3 is TGTGCCTGTGACACACTGGGGGATAGTCCCGCTTTGACAGCACAACTCTTCTTT. Residues: CACDTLGDSPALTAQLFF.

The chain couples TRDV2 to TRDJ3; possible D gene TRDD3, 5 bases. The CDR3 consists of 18 residues. In germline, CDR1 is GEAIGNYY, CDR2 EKD. Trimming removed 0 bases at V and 3 bases at J, with 14 bases between. The DNA for the CDR3 is TGTGCCTGTGACACCTGGGGAGCCTTTGACTGGGACACCCGACAGATGTTTTTC. This codes for CACDTWGAFDWDTRQMFF.

For this clone: The TCRdb protein and the DNA translation do not line up at residue 12; the protein shown here was made by translating the DNA. This sequence joins TRDV2 and TRDJ3; 10 positions agree with TRDD3. The CDR3 runs to 18 residues. Germline V gene data show CDR1 as GEAIGNYY and CDR2 as EKD. CDR3: CACDTWGIHSWGTRQMFF. CDR3 sequence (DNA): TGTGCCTGTGACACCTGGGGGATACACTCCTGGGGCACCCGACAGATGTTTTTC.

V gene TRDV2 combines with J gene TRDJ1; 9 bases map to TRDD3. The CDR3 covers 15 residues. Germline CDR1 and CDR2: GEAIGNYY and EKD. The ends lost 3 bases at V and 0 bases at J; junction bases unmatched: 4. The CDR3 DNA sequence: TGTGCCTGTGACTTACTGGGGGAATACACCGATAAACTCATCTTT. It translates to CACDLLGEYTDKLIF.

This clone was seen a few times. The rearrangement joins TRDV2 to TRDJ3; TRDD3 matches 8 bases. The CDR3 has 19 residues. V shed 0 bases and J 2 bases; nucleotides not matched to a gene: 8. Germline CDR1 reads GEAIGNYY; CDR2 reads EKD. The DNA of the CDR3 is TGTGCCTGTGACACCGGTCTGGGGGAGAGCCCCTGGGACACCCGACAGATGTTTTTC. This encodes CACDTGLGESPWDTRQMFF.

The chain's CDR3 is CACDTWGAFNWDTRQMFF. The CDR3 bases are TGTGCCTGTGACACCTGGGGAGCCTTTAACTGGGACACCCGACAGATGTTTTTC. V and J are TRDV2 and TRDJ3; tentative D call: TRDD3 (5 bases). Germline V gene data show CDR1 as GEAIGNYY and CDR2 as EKD. This CDR3 contains 18 residues. Deletions cut 0 bases from V and 3 bases from J, with 14 bases between.

With regard to this clone: A read error may produce the germline difference seen at one junction end. The sample contains more than one DNA sequence encoding this CDR3. The chain has TRDV2 and TRDJ3; D perhaps matches TRDD3 (6 bases). The length of the CDR3 is 20 residues. Germline V gene sequence: CDR1 GEAIGNYY, CDR2 EKD. The CDR3 DNA follows: TGTGCCTGTGACATGGTGGGGATGTTTCTAGGCTCCTGGGACACCCGCCAGATGTTTTTC. It specifies CACDMVGMFLGSWDTRQMFF.

By share, this clone ranks as medium-sized. A far bigger clonotype differs at one base, so this is likely a read error. This sample also contains other DNA sequences that code for the same CDR3. The chain joins TRDV2 to TRDJ3; D perhaps matches TRDD3 (5 bases). Germline CDR1 and CDR2: GEAIGNYY and EKD. V was trimmed by 0 bases and J by 0 bases, leaving 8 bases between them. CDR3 size: 17 residues. The CDR3 protein is CACDTWGSSWDTRQMFF. DNA of the CDR3: TGTGCCTGTGACACCTGGGGAAGCTCCTGGGACACCCGACAGATGTTTTTC.

This clone has at least ten counts. The same CDR3 arises from other DNA sequences in this sample as well. The V call is TRDV2, the J call TRDJ3; 8 positions agree with TRDD3. This CDR3 region has 18 residues. CDR1 is GEAIGNYY, CDR2 EKD, per germline. With V trimmed by 3 bases and J by 0 bases, 6 bases remained unmatched. CDR3 residues: CACDYWGSFSWDTRQMFF. The CDR3, as DNA: TGTGCCTGTGACTACTGGGGGTCCTTCTCCTGGGACACCCGACAGATGTTTTTC.

This clone was observed a handful of times. The protein recorded in TCRdb matches a much larger clone and deviates from this DNA's translation at residue 3, suggesting a read error; the protein here is obtained by translating the DNA. The chain carries TRDV2 and TRDJ3; TRDD3 agrees at 10 bases. This CDR3 is 17 amino acids long. CDR1 and CDR2 (germline): GEAIGNYY, EKD. The CDR3 here is CASDTWGISWDTRQMFF. The CDR3, as DNA: TGTGCCAGTGACACCTGGGGGATATCCTGGGACACCCGACAGATGTTTTTC.